This T cell receptor beta chain was identified in a study of shared clonotypes between healthy human individuals. The protocol was immunoSEQ multiplex PCR, while the TCRdb copy is restricted to in-frame clones and leaves out a portion. The table lists approximately 2,000,000 clones, 85% to 95% of them singletons, with roughly 1.7% in the top ten. The naive CD8 fraction comprised CD45RO-negative cells positively selected for CCR7 and excluded terminally differentiated effector memory CD45RA+ cells. The sequence derives from a man aged 18 to 35 in good health. Some clones in this sample may be carry-over from other donors' samples. Material for sequencing was naive CD8+ T cells from PBMCs.

The CDR3 region is CASKGLPTSTDTQYF. In DNA form, the CDR3 reads TGTGCCAGCAAAGGGCTGCCAACTAGCACAGATACGCAGTATTTT. The chain employs TRBV28 and TRBJ2-3; D is ambiguous. The CDR3 has 15 amino acids. Germline assignment: CDR1 MDHEN and CDR2 SYDVKM. With 7 bases removed from V and 0 bases from J, the gap between germline ends came to 14 bases.